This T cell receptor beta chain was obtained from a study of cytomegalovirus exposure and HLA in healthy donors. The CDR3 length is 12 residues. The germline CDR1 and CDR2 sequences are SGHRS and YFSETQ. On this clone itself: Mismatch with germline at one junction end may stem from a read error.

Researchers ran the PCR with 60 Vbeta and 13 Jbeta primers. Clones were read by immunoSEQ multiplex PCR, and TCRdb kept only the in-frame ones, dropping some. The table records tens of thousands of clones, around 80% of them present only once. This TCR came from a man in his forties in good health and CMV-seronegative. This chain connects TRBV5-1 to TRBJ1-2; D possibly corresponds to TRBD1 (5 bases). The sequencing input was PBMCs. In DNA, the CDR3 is TGCGCCAGCAGCTTGGACAGCTCCTCAGGGCACTTC. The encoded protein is CASSLDSSSGHF.